The subject of this entry is one T cell receptor beta chain. The J segment lost 2 bases and the V segment lost 8 bases, leaving 5 bases of the junction unmatched. This CDR3 spans 12 amino acids. Germline CDR1 and CDR2: GTSNPN and SVGIG (reference sequence). These data are taken from a study of blood T cell repertoires in COVID-19. Study summary: Acute and convalescent COVID-19 specimens originated in the United States, Italy and Spain. PBMCs, B-cell-depleted T cells, or T cells provided the cDNA or gDNA that made up the material.

Methods used by the authors: By means of reference gene primer amplification, nucleated cell counts were estimated. The assay was immunoSEQ multiplex PCR, and TCRdb's table has in-frame clones only and misses some. V and J calls and clone size are those listed in that table; D and trimming were worked out from the DNA. The sample yields about 130,000 clones, just over 75% seen once. This TCR derives from a human donor in a cohort sampled during active COVID-19. The chain is built from TRBV30 and TRBJ1-2, with 7 bases fitting TRBD1. The specimen was peripheral blood. In DNA form, the CDR3 reads TGTGCCCGGGACAGCAGAAACTATGGCTACACCTTC. It translates to CARDSRNYGYTF.